The 8 T cell receptor beta chains reported below all come from one sample, sequenced in a study of cytomegalovirus exposure and HLA in healthy donors. The PCR used 60 Vbeta and 13 Jbeta primers. Profiled with immunoSEQ multiplex PCR; TCRdb holds only in-frame clones, not every one. The data show some 120,000 clones, with around a tenth seen just once and approximately 3% held by the top ten. Sequencing used PBMCs. The receptors were gathered from a man aged 25 to 40 in good health and CMV-seronegative.

A note on this clone: Other DNA variants within this sample encode the same CDR3. V gene TRBV28 combines with J gene TRBJ2-2; D perhaps matches TRBD1 (5 bases). There are 14 residues in the CDR3. The germline V gene has CDR1 MDHEN and CDR2 SYDVKM. V gave up 6 bases and J gave up 2 bases, with 10 bases separating them. CDR3 DNA: TGTGCCAGCAGCCCTGACAGAAACACCGGGGAGCTGTTTTTT. Its protein is CASSPDRNTGELFF.

The chain uses TRBV7-9 and TRBJ1-1, with 9 bases matching TRBD1. Germline CDR1 and CDR2: SEHNR and FQNEAQ (reference sequence). The CDR3 sequence is 14 residues long. V shed 5 bases, J shed 1 base, and the junction held 2 bases outside the gene matches. The CDR3 sequence: CASSRGQGNTEAFF. In DNA form, the CDR3 reads TGTGCCAGCAGCCGGGGACAGGGGAACACTGAAGCTTTCTTT.

V usage is TRBV28 and J usage is TRBJ1-3; maybe TRBD1 (5 bases). Germline loops: CDR1 MDHEN, CDR2 SYDVKM. The V end lost 4 bases, the J end lost 2 bases, and 15 bases lay between the germline ends. This CDR3 region has 16 residues. The CDR3 DNA reads TGTGCCAGCAGTTCCCCCGGGGGGAAGGCTGGAAACACCATATATTTT. It codes for CASSSPGGKAGNTIYF.

This clone was seen only a few times. The J gene is TRBJ2-7, the V gene TRBV30; a weak D match, TRBD1 (5 bases). Trimming took 4 bases from V and 3 from J, leaving 16 bases between them. Germline V CDR1 and CDR2: GTSNPN, SVGIG (reference sequence). This CDR3 has 14 residues. The CDR3 DNA is TGTGCCTGGAAAAAGGGGTTCCCATACTACGAGCAGTACTTC. Protein product: CAWKKGFPYYEQYF.

The V gene is TRBV5-1, the J gene TRBJ1-2, with 10 bases identical to TRBD1. The V gene end was trimmed by 0 bases and the J gene end by 5 bases; junction bases not matched to a gene: 4. Germline V gene lookup returns CDR1 SGHRS and CDR2 YFSETQ. This CDR3 comprises 15 residues. Here the CDR3 reads CASSLGGQGEYGYTF. CDR3 coding DNA: TGCGCCAGCAGCTTGGGCGGACAGGGGGAGTATGGCTACACCTTC.

This clone turned up a few times. The chain employs TRBV10-3 and TRBJ2-2; TRBD2 agrees at 9 bases. The CDR3 consists of 18 residues. Unmatched junction bases numbered 13, after V lost 3 bases and J lost 5 bases. CDR1 is ENHRY and CDR2 is SYGVKD in the germline V gene. The CDR3 is CAISDPSAGLAGTGELFF. The DNA for the CDR3 is TGTGCCATCAGTGACCCATCGGCGGGGCTAGCGGGGACCGGGGAGCTGTTTTTT.

The CDR3 sequence: CASSLEVAGGWETQYF. CDR3 coding DNA: TGCGCCAGCAGCCTGGAAGTAGCGGGAGGTTGGGAGACCCAGTACTTC. The rearrangement links TRBV5-1 to TRBJ2-5; 10 bases match TRBD2. The CDR3 is 16 amino acids. Per the germline V gene, CDR1 is SGHRS and CDR2 is YFSETQ. Losses at the gene ends were 4 bases for V and 5 bases for J; bases not matched to a gene: 11.

In its sample, this clone was seen a few times. The chain has TRBV5-5 and TRBJ1-4; D unclear. This CDR3 is 15 amino acids long. Trimming stripped 0 bases from V and 5 bases from J, with 11 bases between. The germline V gene has CDR1 SGHKS and CDR2 YYEKEE (reference sequence). For the CDR3, the DNA is TGTGCCAGCAGCTTGGCCCTGGGCCTCAATGAAAAACTGTTTTTT. This sequence encodes CASSLALGLNEKLFF. The complete variable domain, with remaining parts taken from reference TRBV5-5 and TRBJ1-4, reads DAGVTQSPTHLIKTRGQQVTLRCSPISGHKSVSWYQQVLGQGPQFIFQYYEKEERGRGNFPDRFSARQFPNYSSELNVNALLLGDSALYLCASSLALGLNEKLFFGSGTQLSVL.